These 9 T cell receptor beta chains were all obtained from the same sample, sequenced in a study of T cells in Graves' hyperthyroidism and ophthalmopathy. Amplification of TCR beta CDR3 regions used RNA as the template. The HTBI set primed first-round TCR CDR3 RT-PCR. TCRdb used MiXCR to reprocess the multiplex PCR reads, holding one entry per CDR3 protein. The sample lists more than 450,000 distinct CDR3 sequences, 12% to 15% occurring once. The material sequenced was blood. These receptor sequences come from a woman between 35 and 50 years old with Graves' hyperthyroidism.

This clonotype was seen many times. This chain joins TRBV2 and TRBJ2-3, with 11 bases aligning to TRBD2. This CDR3 comprises 16 residues. Germline V lookup: CDR1 SNHLY, CDR2 FYNNEI. V shed 6 bases and J 0 bases; nucleotides not matched to a gene: 5. The CDR3 reads CASSSTSGISTDTQYF. The CDR3 DNA follows: TGTGCCAGCAGCTCGACTAGCGGGATAAGCACAGATACGCAGTATTTT.

The rearrangement links TRBV6-4 to TRBJ1-2; 7 bases align to TRBD1. CDR3 length: 13 residues. Germline assignment: CDR1 MRHNA and CDR2 SNTAGT. The trim removed 6 bases at V and 2 bases at J, leaving 3 bases unmatched. The CDR3 bases are TGTGCCAGCAGAGAGACAGGGAACTATGGCTACACCTTC. Protein: CASRETGNYGYTF.

CDR3 sequence: CASSKGGQGWYEQYF. The DNA of the CDR3 is TGTGCCAGCTCAAAGGGGGGACAGGGTTGGTACGAGCAGTACTTC. The chain joins TRBV2 to TRBJ2-7, with TRBD1 identical over 9 bases. Germline V gives CDR1 SNHLY, CDR2 FYNNEI. With V trimmed by 8 bases and J by 4 bases, 12 bases remained unmatched. This CDR3 has 15 residues.

This clonotype was picked up many times. The chain has TRBV28 and TRBJ2-1, with TRBD1 as a possible D gene (6 bases). Germline V gene sequence: CDR1 MDHEN, CDR2 SYDVKM. The CDR3 is made up of 14 amino acids. V lost 3 bases and J lost 3, with 9 bases in between. The chain's CDR3 is CASSLQGLYNEQFF. CDR3 nucleotide sequence: TGTGCCAGCAGTTTGCAGGGGCTCTACAATGAGCAGTTCTTC.

The chain links TRBV19 to TRBJ1-1, with a tentative D call TRBD1 (6 bases). CDR1 and CDR2 from the germline V gene are LNHDA and SQIVND (reference sequence). Trimming took 4 bases from V and 0 from J, leaving 18 bases between them. CDR3 length equals 17 residues. CDR3 DNA sequence: TGTGCCAGTAGTAAAAGATTCAGGACAGATTTGAACACTGAAGCTTTCTTT. It is translated as CASSKRFRTDLNTEAFF.

This clonotype was observed at least ten times. The chain carries TRBV20-1 and TRBJ2-5, with a weak D call TRBD1 (5 bases). Germline loops: CDR1 DFQATT, CDR2 SNEGSKA (reference sequence). Deletions cut 6 bases from V and 5 bases from J, with 13 bases between. The CDR3 covers 12 residues. CDR3 residues: CSAHQGFETQYF. CDR3 coding DNA: TGCAGTGCCCATCAGGGTTTCGAGACCCAGTACTTC.

This clonotype was counted at least ten times. The chain links TRBV3-1 to TRBJ2-7; a weak D match, TRBD2 (6 bases). Germline CDR1 LGHDT, CDR2 YNNKEL (reference sequence). The V end was cut by 0 bases, the J end by 3 bases, with 12 bases between. This CDR3 comprises 15 residues. The CDR3 here is CASSQDKLGGYEQYF. The CDR3 DNA sequence: TGTGCCAGCAGCCAAGATAAATTGGGGGGCTACGAGCAGTACTTC.

This clonotype was recorded many times. The genes are TRBV10-2 and TRBJ2-7; no clear D gene. V lost 0 bases, J lost 4 bases, and 13 bases lay in between. Germline lookup yields CDR1 WSHSY and CDR2 SAAADI. The CDR3 consists of 15 residues. CDR3 residues: CASSESRLGRYEQYF. The CDR3 DNA reads TGCGCCAGCAGTGAGTCGCGGCTAGGAAGGTACGAGCAGTACTTC.

This clonotype was recorded many times. The gene calls are TRBV12-3 or TRBV12-4 and TRBJ2-3, with a tentative D call TRBD1 (5 bases). Between the trimmed V and J ends, which lost 6 bases and 2 bases, there was a span of 12 bases. This CDR3 has 14 residues. CDR3 sequence: CASSFRGPTDTQYF. The CDR3 DNA reads as TGTGCCAGCAGCTTTAGGGGCCCCACAGATACGCAGTATTTT.